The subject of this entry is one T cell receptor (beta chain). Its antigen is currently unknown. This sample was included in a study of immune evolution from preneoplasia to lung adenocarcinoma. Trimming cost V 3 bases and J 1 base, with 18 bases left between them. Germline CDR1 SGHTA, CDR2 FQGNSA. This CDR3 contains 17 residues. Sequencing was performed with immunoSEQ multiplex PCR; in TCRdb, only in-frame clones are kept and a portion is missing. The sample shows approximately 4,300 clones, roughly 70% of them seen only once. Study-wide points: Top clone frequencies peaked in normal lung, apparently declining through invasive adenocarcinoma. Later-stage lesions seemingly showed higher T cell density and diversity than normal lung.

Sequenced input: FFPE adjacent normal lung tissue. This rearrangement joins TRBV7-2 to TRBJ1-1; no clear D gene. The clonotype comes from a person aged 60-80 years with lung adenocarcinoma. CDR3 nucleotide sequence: TGTGCCAGCAGCTTCGGGGTCGCGGCAGGAAAGAACACTGAAGCTTTCTTT. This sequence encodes CASSFGVAAGKNTEAFF.